This is a list of T cell receptor beta chains from one sample in a study of blood T cell repertoires in COVID-19. The method was immunoSEQ multiplex PCR; TCRdb's version includes in-frame clones alone and lacks a portion of them. The data show about 310,000 clones, with 70% to 90% seen just once and around 1.4% held by the top ten. Sample: peripheral blood. All receptors derive from a man between 65 and 80 years old with acute or convalescent COVID-19. CDR3s include the opening cysteine and the closing phenylalanine or tryptophan. The D gene is left open where the match is weak. Size tells how often a clone was seen (once, few, many) or the class of an expanded clone, and some rows leave it out.

j_call	v_call	d_call	clone_size	cdr3_nt	cdr3_aa
TRBJ1-1	TRBV6-1	-	-	TGTGCCAGCAGTGATTTGGGGGGGAACACTGAAGCTTTCTTT	CASSDLGGNTEAFF
TRBJ1-3	TRBV19	-	-	TGTGCCAGTAATCCTCCCGGGTGGGTAACTACTGGAAACACCATATGTTTT	CASNPPGWVTTGNTICF
TRBJ2-2	TRBV3-1/TRBV3-2	TRBD2	-	TGTGCCAGCAGCCGAAACCCCTCTGCGGGGGGTCGAACCGGGGAGCTGTTTTTT	CASSRNPSAGGRTGELFF
TRBJ1-5	TRBV27	-	few	TGTGCCAGCAGTTTGATAGGAGGGCCCCTTCAGCCCCAGCATTTT	CASSLIGGPLQPQHF
TRBJ2-5	TRBV20-1	-	-	TGCAGTGGCGCCGGGGAGACCCAGTACTTC	CSGAGETQYF
TRBJ1-5	TRBV19	TRBD1	-	TGTGCCAGTAGTCCCCGGGACAGGGGAAGCAATCAGCCCCAGCATTTT	CASSPRDRGSNQPQHF
TRBJ1-1	TRBV10-3	-	-	TGTGCCGTTAAAGAGCAGGAAGGTGTCACTGAAGCTTTCTTT	CAVKEQEGVTEAFF
TRBJ2-6	TRBV5-4	TRBD1	-	TGTGCCAGCAGCCGAGGGGGGACAGGCCTCTCTGGGGCCAACGTCCTGACTTTC	CASSRGGTGLSGANVLTF
TRBJ2-2	TRBV18	TRBD2	few	TGTGCCAGCTCACCTCCCGGGACTAGCGGCACCGGGGAGCTGTTTTTT	CASSPPGTSGTGELFF
TRBJ2-2	TRBV14	TRBD2	few	TGTGCCAGCAGCTCCGGGACTAGCGGGAGAAGCACCGGGGAGCTGTTTTTT	CASSSGTSGRSTGELFF
TRBJ2-7	TRBV7-2	-	-	TGTGCCAGCAGCGCATCCGGGACTTTCTCCTACGAGCAGTACTTC	CASSASGTFSYEQYF
TRBJ2-3	TRBV30	-	few	TGTGCCTGGAGTGGAAGCGGCACAGATACGCAGTATTTT	CAWSGSGTDTQYF
TRBJ1-5	TRBV2	TRBD1	few	TGTGCCACCCGACAGGGAATCGGCAATCAGCCCCAGCATTTT	CATRQGIGNQPQHF
TRBJ1-2	TRBV5-5	-	once	TGTGCCAGCAGCTTGTCTCAGGGTAACTATGGCTACACCTTC	CASSLSQGNYGYTF
TRBJ2-7	TRBV7-2	-	few	TGTGCCAGCAGCTTAGCGTCTGGGTGGAGTCCGTACTTC	CASSLASGWSPYF
TRBJ2-5	TRBV4-3	-	-	TGCGCCAGCAGCCAAGCCGTTGGAGGGGGCACGGAGACCCAGTACTTC	CASSQAVGGGTETQYF
TRBJ2-2	TRBV3-1/TRBV3-2	-	-	TGTGCCAGCAGCCCCGGGTTTGGGTCCACCGGGGAGCTGTTTTTT	CASSPGFGSTGELFF
TRBJ1-3	TRBV7-6	TRBD1	-	TGTGCCAGCAGCCCACTCGGACAGGGGGCAGGAAACACCATATATTTT	CASSPLGQGAGNTIYF
TRBJ2-1	TRBV6-2/TRBV6-3	-	-	TGTGCCAGCAGTTACGCACGACGAACAGGGTTGGTTTCCTACAATGAGCAGTTCTTC	CASSYARRTGLVSYNEQFF
TRBJ2-1	TRBV24-1	TRBD2	-	TGTGCCACCAGTGATTCACTAGCGGTATACAATGAGCAGTTCTTC	CATSDSLAVYNEQFF
TRBJ2-7	TRBV5-6	TRBD1	once	TGTGCCAGCGCCAGGACAGGGGATAACGAGCAGTACTTC	CASARTGDNEQYF
TRBJ2-3	TRBV5-4	-	-	TGTGCCAGCAGCCACAGGCTAGTACAGGCTACGCAGTATTTT	CASSHRLVQATQYF
TRBJ1-2	TRBV28	-	-	TGTGCCAGCAGTTTATCTGGACAGACAAACTATGGCTACACCTTC	CASSLSGQTNYGYTF
TRBJ1-2	TRBV9	-	-	TGTGCCAGCAGCCTCAACTATGGCTACACCTTC	CASSLNYGYTF
TRBJ2-1	TRBV7-2	-	-	TGTGCCAGCAGGGATACAGGGTACAATGAGCAGTTCTTC	CASRDTGYNEQFF
TRBJ2-5	TRBV3-1/TRBV3-2	TRBD1	-	TGTGCCGACCGAACGAACCCGAAGGGGGCCAAGGACCAAGAGACCCAGTACTTC	CADRTNPKGAKDQETQYF
TRBJ1-2	TRBV27	TRBD1	-	TGTGCCAGCAGTTTCGCAGGGGGCGGTGGCTACACCTTC	CASSFAGGGGYTF
TRBJ1-4	TRBV30	-	-	TGTGCCTGGAGTGTACCCGCGGTAACTAATGAAAAACTGTTTTTT	CAWSVPAVTNEKLFF
TRBJ2-7	TRBV11-2	TRBD1	-	TGTGCCAGCAGCTTAGGGACAGGGGGGACCTACGAGCAGTACTTC	CASSLGTGGTYEQYF
TRBJ1-1	TRBV7-8	-	-	TGTGCCAGCAAGCGGCAACAGAACACTGAAGCTTTCTTT	CASKRQQNTEAFF
TRBJ1-6	TRBV30	TRBD1	-	TGTGCCTGGACGCCGTGGGACAGGGATTCACCCCTCCACTTT	CAWTPWDRDSPLHF
TRBJ1-2	TRBV28	-	-	TGTGCCAGCAGCGTATTCCCCTCTGGCTACACCTTC	CASSVFPSGYTF
TRBJ2-7	TRBV7-2	-	-	TGTGCCAGCAGCTTTCAGGGGGGCTCTCAGGAGCAGTACTTC	CASSFQGGSQEQYF
TRBJ2-3	TRBV11-2	TRBD2	-	TGTGCCAGCAGCCAATTAGCGGGGGGCACAGATACGCAGTATTTT	CASSQLAGGTDTQYF
TRBJ2-7	TRBV5-1	-	-	TGCGCCAGCAGCTTGGACTACAGTTGGGGGGACGAGCAGTACTTC	CASSLDYSWGDEQYF
TRBJ1-3	TRBV28	-	-	TGTGCCAGCAGTTTATACGGTAGCTCTGGAAACACCATATATTTT	CASSLYGSSGNTIYF
TRBJ1-5	TRBV15	TRBD1	few	TGTGCCACCAGCAGTGATCGGGACAGTCTCGCGCCCCAGCATTTT	CATSSDRDSLAPQHF
TRBJ1-1	TRBV3-1/TRBV3-2	TRBD1	few	TGTGCCAGCAGCCAAGAGGGACAGGGCAACACTGAAGCTTTCTTT	CASSQEGQGNTEAFF
TRBJ2-7	TRBV29-1	-	-	TGCAGCGTTGCCCACCACAGGACAGAGGCCCTCTCCTACGAGCAGTACTTC	CSVAHHRTEALSYEQYF
TRBJ2-2	TRBV10-3	-	-	TGTGCCATCGGGGCAGTGAACACCGGGGAGCTGTTTTTT	CAIGAVNTGELFF
TRBJ1-6	TRBV6-5	-	-	TGTGCCAGCAGGGGGGGACTATCTTTCGGGCCCCTCCACTTT	CASRGGLSFGPLHF
TRBJ1-6	TRBV6-6	-	-	TGTGCCAGCAGTTACCCAGAAAGTAATTCACCCCTCCACTTT	CASSYPESNSPLHF
TRBJ2-3	TRBV6-5	TRBD2	-	TGTGCCAGCAGTTTCCAAGCGGGGGACCCGAATACGCAGTATTTT	CASSFQAGDPNTQYF
TRBJ1-2	TRBV11-2	-	-	TGTGCCAGCAGCTTAGGGCAGAGAGGTTCCGGCTACACCTTC	CASSLGQRGSGYTF
TRBJ2-5	TRBV4-2	TRBD2	-	TGTGCCAGCAGCCAAGACCCGGCGGGAGAGGAAAGGGAGACCCAGTACTTC	CASSQDPAGEERETQYF
TRBJ2-7	TRBV29-1	-	-	TGCAGCGTTGTGGCGGTGAGCTCCTACGAGCAGTACTTC	CSVVAVSSYEQYF
TRBJ2-3	TRBV30	-	-	TGTGCCCGGGGAGGAACTAGCACAGATACGCAGTATTTT	CARGGTSTDTQYF
TRBJ2-3	TRBV5-1	-	-	TGCGCCAGCAGCTCTGACAGGCCAGATACGCAGTATTTT	CASSSDRPDTQYF
TRBJ2-2	TRBV5-1	TRBD1	-	TGCGCCAGCAGCTTAGGACAGGGGCAATTCACCGGGGAGCTGTTTTTT	CASSLGQGQFTGELFF
TRBJ2-3	TRBV24-1	TRBD2	-	TGTGCCACCAGTGGAGCCAGCGGGGGTAGGGATACGCAGTATTTT	CATSGASGGRDTQYF